This T cell receptor (beta chain) was found in a study of T cell responses to AZD1222 COVID-19 vaccine (dated by TCRdb to the early 2020s). With regard to the full study: AZD1222 recipients given second doses at about 4 weeks or at about 12 weeks were pooled, since spike-specific TCR depth and breadth were not found to differ between the two schedules. Trial participants were enrolled into age subgroups of 18-55, 56-69 and 70-plus years, which contained around 140, 26 and 57 TCR-sequenced participants, respectively. TCR sequencing covered more than 230 trial participants: approximately 200 given two doses of AZD1222 and approximately 26 given two doses of MenACWY control vaccine.

The CDR3 regions of human TCRbeta chains were analyzed by immunosequencing. From the authors' description of their analysis: Repertoire TCRs were checked for matches against a reference library of SARS-CoV-2-specific TCRs that had been generated using the MIRA antigen-specificity platform. Breadth was defined as the fraction of unique TCRs that were SARS-CoV-2-associated, and depth was defined as the fraction of total T cells that were SARS-CoV-2-associated. Each spike-specific TCR was assigned to its reactive spike region and to a CD4 or CD8 class using the MIRA data. Log10-transformed breadth and depth values were compared by one-way ANOVA with Sidak's multiple comparisons tests. This immuneACCESS table, as held by TCRdb, lists in-frame sequences with V and J called but not all clones. Of the missing ones, under half trace to an unresolved V gene in checked studies; the others have no known cause. That table is the source of V, J and clone size, and D and trimming were worked out from the DNA. This sample gives approximately 140,000 clones in total; around 94% of them show up just once. The ten top clones hold around 1.3% of the sample.

Read against the paper, the sample's time point label means: baseline before first vaccination. Samples from vaccinated people were obtained from the UK trials COV001 and COV002, which included a single-blind randomized controlled phase 2/3 trial of AZD1222 (ChAdOx1 nCoV-19) in healthy adults. Trial participant PBMC samples were collected at day 0 and day 28 after the second dose for TCRbeta chain sequencing. The germline ends are 19 bases apart after V is trimmed by 3 bases and J by 8 bases. CDR1 and CDR2 are drawn from the germline V gene: SGHAT, FQNNGV. Inclusive of the bounding cysteine and phenylalanine, the CDR3 is 15 residues long. CDR3 DNA is the only sequence kept; it has 45 bases, read in frame from the first base. Paper-wide results and their limitations: Conclusions about previously exposed vaccinees are limited because only five to seven AZD1222 recipients were SARS-CoV-2 seropositive at baseline. A significant rise in spike-specific TCR breadth and depth was observed after two AZD1222 doses relative to day 0 and relative to MenACWY recipients. Reportedly, close to half of the unique spike-specific TCRs recognized epitopes lying outside the regions that are mutated in the B.1.351 and B.1.1.7 variants. In the small 56-69-year group, the increase in depth fell short of significance, most likely because of low power. Vaccine-associated CD4 TCRs spanned the whole spike protein, with dominant responses in regions 160-218 and 743-854. Most participants were white British and females outnumbered males, and the authors suggested that clonal diversity may have been underestimated. Because no day 14 peak-response samples were available, repertoires were characterized only after the peak T cell response.

Comments on this clone: Its antigen specificity is not known. No much larger clone is present one base from it, and per-base qualities are unavailable.

The sequencing here drew on peripheral blood, taken on day 0 of AZD1222 vaccination. In this chain, TRBV11-2 is recombined with TRBJ1-1, with no reliable assignment of the D segment. The TCR comes from an adult in good health. The CDR3 loop reads CASSFDSFRPLEAFF. DNA sequence: TGTGCCAGCAGCTTCGACTCGTTCAGGCCCCTGGAAGCTTTCTTT.